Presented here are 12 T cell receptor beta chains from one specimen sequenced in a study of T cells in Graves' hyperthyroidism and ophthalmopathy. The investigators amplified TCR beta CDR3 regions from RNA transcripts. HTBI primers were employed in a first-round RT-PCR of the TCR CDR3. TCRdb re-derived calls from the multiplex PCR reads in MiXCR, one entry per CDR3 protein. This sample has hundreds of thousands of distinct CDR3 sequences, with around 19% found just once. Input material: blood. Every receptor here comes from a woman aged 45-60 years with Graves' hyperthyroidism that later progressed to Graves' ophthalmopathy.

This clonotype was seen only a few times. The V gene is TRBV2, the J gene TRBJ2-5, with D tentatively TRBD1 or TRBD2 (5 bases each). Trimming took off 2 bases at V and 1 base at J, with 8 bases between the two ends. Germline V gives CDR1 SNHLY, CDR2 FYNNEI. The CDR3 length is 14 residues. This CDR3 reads CASSERDPQETQYF. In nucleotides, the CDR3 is TGTGCCAGCAGTGAAAGGGACCCCCAAGAGACCCAGTACTTC.

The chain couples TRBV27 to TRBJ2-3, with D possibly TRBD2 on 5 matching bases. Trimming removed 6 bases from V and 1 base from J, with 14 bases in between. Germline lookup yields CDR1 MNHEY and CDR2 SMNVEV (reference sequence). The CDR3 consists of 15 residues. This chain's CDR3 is CASRPGSWGTDTQYF. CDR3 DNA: TGTGCCAGCAGACCGGGATCTTGGGGCACAGATACGCAGTATTTT.

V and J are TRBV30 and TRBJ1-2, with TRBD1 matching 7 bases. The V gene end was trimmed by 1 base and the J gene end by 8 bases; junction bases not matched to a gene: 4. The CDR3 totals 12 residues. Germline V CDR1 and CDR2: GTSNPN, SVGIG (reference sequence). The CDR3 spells CAWSGTGSGYTF. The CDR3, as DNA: TGTGCCTGGAGTGGGACAGGTTCCGGCTACACCTTC.

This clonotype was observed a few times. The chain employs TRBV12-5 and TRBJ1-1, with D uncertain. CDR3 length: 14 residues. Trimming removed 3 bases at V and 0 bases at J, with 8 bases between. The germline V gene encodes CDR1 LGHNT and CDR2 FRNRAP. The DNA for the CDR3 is TGTGCTAGTGGTTTAAACCCGATGAACACTGAAGCTTTCTTT. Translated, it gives CASGLNPMNTEAFF.

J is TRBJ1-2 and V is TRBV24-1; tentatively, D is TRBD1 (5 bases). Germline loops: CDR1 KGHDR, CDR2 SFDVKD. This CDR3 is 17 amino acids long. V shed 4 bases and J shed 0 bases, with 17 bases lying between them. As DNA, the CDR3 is TGTGCCACCAGTGACGGGACGGCGGATGAAACTAACTATGGCTACACCTTC. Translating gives CATSDGTADETNYGYTF.

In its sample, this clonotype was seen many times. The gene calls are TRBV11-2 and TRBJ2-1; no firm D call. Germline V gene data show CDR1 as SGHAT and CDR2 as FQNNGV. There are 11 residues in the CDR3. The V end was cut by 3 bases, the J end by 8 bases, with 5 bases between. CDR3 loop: CASSFSDEQFF. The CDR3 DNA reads TGTGCCAGCAGCTTCTCCGATGAGCAGTTCTTC.

CDR3 nucleotide sequence: TGCGCCAGCAGCGGGACTTTCTATGGCTACACCTTC. This gives the protein CASSGTFYGYTF. This chain links TRBV5-1 with TRBJ1-2; D is perhaps TRBD1 (5 bases). The CDR3 length is 12 residues. V was trimmed by 4 bases and J by 4 bases, leaving 8 bases between them. Germline V gene lookup returns CDR1 SGHRS and CDR2 YFSETQ.

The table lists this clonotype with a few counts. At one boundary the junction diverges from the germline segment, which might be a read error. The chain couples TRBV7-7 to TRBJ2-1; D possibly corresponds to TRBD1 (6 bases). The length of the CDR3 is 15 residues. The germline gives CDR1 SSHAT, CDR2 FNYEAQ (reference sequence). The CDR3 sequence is CASSLAPDPTGEQFF. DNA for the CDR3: TGTGCTAGCAGCTTAGCCCCAGACCCGACAGGAGAGCAGTTCTTC.

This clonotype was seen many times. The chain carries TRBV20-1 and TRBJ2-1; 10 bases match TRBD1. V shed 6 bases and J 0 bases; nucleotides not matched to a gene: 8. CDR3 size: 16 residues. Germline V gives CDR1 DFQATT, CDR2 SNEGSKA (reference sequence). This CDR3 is CSASDRGGRSYNEQFF. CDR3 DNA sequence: TGCAGTGCGTCGGACAGGGGGGGGCGCTCCTACAATGAGCAGTTCTTC.

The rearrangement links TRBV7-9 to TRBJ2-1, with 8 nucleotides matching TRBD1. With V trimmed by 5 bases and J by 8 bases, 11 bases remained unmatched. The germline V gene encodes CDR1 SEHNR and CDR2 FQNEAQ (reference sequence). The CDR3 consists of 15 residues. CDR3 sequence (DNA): TGTGCCAGCAGCGGACGACAGGGGATGGGCGATGAGCAGTTCTTC. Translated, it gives CASSGRQGMGDEQFF.

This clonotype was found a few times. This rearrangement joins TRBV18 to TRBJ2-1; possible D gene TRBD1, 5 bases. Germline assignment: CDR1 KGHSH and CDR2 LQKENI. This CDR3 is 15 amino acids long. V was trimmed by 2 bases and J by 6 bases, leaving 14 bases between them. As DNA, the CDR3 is TGTGCCAGCTCACCAGAGGACATAGGATTCAATGAGCAGTTCTTC. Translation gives CASSPEDIGFNEQFF.

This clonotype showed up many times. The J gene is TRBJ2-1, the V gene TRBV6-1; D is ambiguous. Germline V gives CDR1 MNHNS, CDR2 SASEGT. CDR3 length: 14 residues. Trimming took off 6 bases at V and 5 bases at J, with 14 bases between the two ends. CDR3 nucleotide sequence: TGTGCCAGCAGACGATACGTTTCCCACAATGAGCAGTTCTTC. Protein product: CASRRYVSHNEQFF.